These 23 T cell receptor beta chains were sequenced from one sample in a study of shared clonotypes between healthy human individuals. Measured with immunoSEQ multiplex PCR; TCRdb has only the in-frame clones, and not every one. In the table there are 950,000 to 1,100,000 clones, around three quarters of which are singletons. The sample taken for sequencing was memory CD4+ T cells from PBMCs. As for subset: CD45RA-negative fraction. Receptors originate from a man aged 18 to 29 in good health. Some clones in this sample may be carry-over from other donors' samples.

This clone was seen a few times. The rearrangement links TRBV28 to TRBJ2-4, with unresolved D. Germline-derived CDR1 and CDR2 are MDHEN and SYDVKM. The CDR3 has 13 residues. The V and J ends lost 7 bases and 6 bases respectively, with 13 bases between them. CDR3 sequence: CASTPNRANIQYF. Written as DNA, the CDR3 is TGTGCCAGCACCCCTAATCGGGCAAACATTCAGTACTTC.

The chain recombines TRBV28 with TRBJ2-3; TRBD2 matches 10 bases. Trimming cost V 6 bases and J 7 bases; bases outside gene matches: 10. This CDR3 comprises 15 residues. Germline V gene sequence: CDR1 MDHEN, CDR2 SYDVKM. Written as DNA, the CDR3 is TGTGCCAGCAGGCCTACTAGCGGGATCACCCATACGCAGTATTTT. It yields the protein CASRPTSGITHTQYF.

The chain uses TRBV19 and TRBJ2-1; 9 positions match TRBD2. The CDR3 runs 15 residues. Losses at the gene ends were 5 bases for V and 4 bases for J; bases not matched to a gene: 6. Germline lookup yields CDR1 LNHDA and CDR2 SQIVND (reference sequence). The CDR3 DNA reads TGTGCCAGTAGTCCGGCGGGACTAGCTTACAATGAGCAGTTCTTC. It yields the protein CASSPAGLAYNEQFF.

The rearrangement joins TRBV6-1 to TRBJ2-3; D gene uncertain. Germline-derived CDR1 and CDR2 are MNHNS and SASEGT. Deletions cut 5 bases from V and 1 base from J, with 7 bases between. CDR3 length: 13 amino acids. The CDR3 coding sequence is TGTGCCAGCAGTTCGGCGGGCACAGATACGCAGTATTTT. Residues: CASSSAGTDTQYF.

In its sample, this clone was seen once. V and J are TRBV7-2 and TRBJ1-2, with 9 bases matching TRBD1. This CDR3 contains 14 residues. V was pared by 5 bases and J by 7 bases, with 8 bases of the junction left unmatched. Germline lookup yields CDR1 SGHTA and CDR2 FQGNSA. The CDR3 region is CASSPRDRAVGYTF. CDR3 in DNA: TGTGCCAGCAGCCCCCGGGACAGGGCGGTTGGCTACACCTTC.

The chain is built from TRBV11-2 and TRBJ1-5; D perhaps matches TRBD1 (5 bases). The CDR3 runs 13 residues. V was shortened by 1 base and J by 5 bases, with 6 bases between the two germline ends. In germline, CDR1 is SGHAT, CDR2 FQNNGV. The DNA for the CDR3 is TGTGCCAGCAGCTTAGCACAGGATCAGCCCCAGCATTTT. Protein sequence: CASSLAQDQPQHF.

The chain is built from TRBV9 and TRBJ2-2; D uncertain. CDR3 length: 14 amino acids. V was cut by 0 bases and J by 1 base, with 4 bases left in between. Germline CDR1 SGDLS, CDR2 YYNGEE. The CDR3 region is CASSVALNTGELFF. DNA of the CDR3: TGTGCCAGCAGCGTAGCATTGAACACCGGGGAGCTGTTTTTT.

CDR3 sequence: CASSVSYSANEQFF. CDR3 sequence (DNA): TGTGCCAGCAGTGTATCCTACTCGGCCAATGAGCAGTTCTTC. This chain connects TRBV2 to TRBJ2-1; no firm D call. Germline V gives CDR1 SNHLY, CDR2 FYNNEI. The length of the CDR3 is 14 residues. The ends were cut back, 4 bases at V and 6 bases at J, with 13 bases in the middle.

The chain combines TRBV6-1 with TRBJ1-5; D perhaps matches TRBD1 (6 bases). Germline assignment: CDR1 MNHNS and CDR2 SASEGT. This CDR3 has 17 residues. Trimming took 0 bases from V and 3 from J, leaving 15 bases between them. CDR3 in DNA: TGTGCCAGCAGTGAAGCATTTATGTCAGGGGTCAATCAGCCCCAGCATTTT. Residues: CASSEAFMSGVNQPQHF.

The count of this clone is one. A read error is possible here, since a much larger clone lies one base away. The chain combines TRBV7-2 with TRBJ1-5; D gene uncertain. The CDR3 has 12 amino acids. The V gene's germline CDR1 is SGHTA and CDR2 FQGNSA. V was clipped by 2 bases and J by 6 bases, with 5 bases between them. The CDR3 DNA reads as TGTGCCAGCAGCTTACTTGGTCAGCCCCAGCATTTT. Translation gives CASSLLGQPQHF.

The chain combines TRBV2 with TRBJ1-2, with a tentative D call TRBD1 (5 bases). CDR1 and CDR2 (germline): SNHLY, FYNNEI. The CDR3 has 14 residues. Trimming took 4 bases from V and 4 from J, leaving 13 bases between them. CDR3 sequence reads: CASSVWAGLYGYTF. The CDR3, as DNA: TGTGCCAGCAGTGTGTGGGCAGGGCTCTATGGCTACACCTTC.

The J gene is TRBJ1-2, the V gene TRBV6-1; D is ambiguous. Trimming removed 2 bases at V and 4 bases at J, with 14 bases between. The CDR3 totals 15 residues. Per germline, CDR1 MNHNS and CDR2 SASEGT. The CDR3 bases are TGTGCCAGCAGTGAATCGGTAGGCGGTTCCTATGGCTACACCTTC. Translation gives CASSESVGGSYGYTF.

This rearrangement joins TRBV7-3 to TRBJ2-5; 10 bases are shared with TRBD1. Germline V gives CDR1 SGHTA, CDR2 FQGTGA. The CDR3 is 16 amino acids. J was trimmed by 4 bases and V by 9 bases; bases with no gene match: 14. Here the CDR3 reads CASSRDRGGGGETQYF. The CDR3 coding sequence is TGTGCCAGTTCCCGGGACAGGGGCGGAGGTGGAGAGACCCAGTACTTC.

J is TRBJ1-3 and V is TRBV2; D possibly corresponds to TRBD1 (5 bases). The CDR3 covers 17 residues. V was cut by 7 bases and J by 0 bases, with 19 bases left in between. Looked up from germline, CDR1 is SNHLY and CDR2 is FYNNEI. CDR3 sequence reads: CASTEGEGRSSGNTIYF. CDR3 in DNA: TGTGCCAGCACCGAAGGGGAAGGGCGTTCCTCTGGAAACACCATATATTTT.

On this clone: A far larger clone is one nucleotide away, so this likely arose from a read error. The CDR3 spells CAISSQVNTEAFF. As DNA, the CDR3 is TGTGCCATCAGCTCACAGGTAAACACTGAAGCTTTCTTT. V is TRBV10-3 and J is TRBJ1-1, with D tentatively TRBD1 (5 bases). This CDR3 is built from 13 residues. Germline CDR1 and CDR2: ENHRY and SYGVKD. V dropped 6 bases and J dropped 2 bases, with 10 bases sitting between them.

This rearrangement joins TRBV2 to TRBJ1-1; 10 positions match TRBD1. Germline CDR1 SNHLY, CDR2 FYNNEI. V shed 2 bases and J 0 bases; nucleotides not matched to a gene: 9. This CDR3 has 18 residues. CDR3 loop: CASSETPGQGLMNTEAFF. In DNA form, the CDR3 reads TGTGCCAGCAGTGAAACACCGGGACAGGGGCTTATGAACACTGAAGCTTTCTTT.

This clone was recorded at least ten times. The chain employs TRBV4-2 and TRBJ2-3; D gene uncertain. The CDR3 runs 16 residues. Trimming removed 0 bases from V and 4 bases from J, with 14 bases in between. Germline V lookup: CDR1 LGHNA, CDR2 YNFKEQ. The CDR3 sequence: CASSQEYPQSADTQYF. CDR3 DNA: TGTGCCAGCAGCCAAGAATATCCCCAGTCCGCAGATACGCAGTATTTT.

This clone turned up a few times. The chain uses TRBV30 and TRBJ1-6; D unclear. The V gene lost 8 bases and the J gene lost 4 bases, with 15 bases spanning the gap. Germline CDR1 reads GTSNPN; CDR2 reads SVGIG (reference sequence). The CDR3 length is 14 residues. CDR3 region: CASKVKGYNSPLHF. CDR3 in DNA: TGTGCCAGTAAAGTGAAAGGGTATAATTCACCCCTCCACTTT.

The chain has TRBV11-2 and TRBJ1-2, with 8 bases lining up with TRBD1. Losses at the gene ends were 5 bases for V and 2 bases for J; bases not matched to a gene: 10. Germline V CDR1 and CDR2: SGHAT, FQNNGV. The CDR3 extends over 16 amino acids. The CDR3 reads CASSPVSDRVNYGYTF. CDR3 nucleotides: TGTGCCAGCAGCCCTGTTTCGGACAGGGTGAACTATGGCTACACCTTC.

J is TRBJ2-1 and V is TRBV27, with D unclear. Germline CDR1 and CDR2: MNHEY and SMNVEV (reference sequence). V lost 2 bases, J lost 7 bases, and 9 bases lay in between. This CDR3 spans 13 amino acids. The CDR3 reads CASSLRTLNEQFF. In nucleotides, the CDR3 is TGTGCCAGCAGTTTAAGGACCCTGAATGAGCAGTTCTTC.

Notes on this clone: Being one base from a much bigger clone, this may be a read error. This chain connects TRBV29-1 to TRBJ2-1, with unresolved D. Deletions cut 2 bases from V and 6 bases from J, with 5 bases between. Germline loops: CDR1 SQVTM, CDR2 ANQGSEA. The CDR3 length is 11 residues. The CDR3 DNA sequence: TGCAGCGTTGAAAACTGCAATGAGCAGTTCTTC. It yields the protein CSVENCNEQFF.

V and J are TRBV4-3 and TRBJ1-2; 9 bases line up with TRBD1. The germline gives CDR1 LGHNA, CDR2 YSLEER. Trimming removed 4 bases from V and 8 bases from J; junction bases left unmatched: 5. CDR3 length: 13 residues. DNA of the CDR3: TGCGCCAGCAGCCCGGACAGGGGTTGGGGCTACACCTTC. Its translation is CASSPDRGWGYTF.

Of note for this clone: This same CDR3 is encoded by further DNA sequences in the sample. CDR3 nucleotides: TGTGCCAGCAGTTCCACAGCCTCTGGGGCCAACGTCCTGACTTTC. Protein sequence: CASSSTASGANVLTF. The rearrangement links TRBV28 to TRBJ2-6; unclear D gene. The CDR3 is made up of 15 amino acids. The V end lost 4 bases, the J end lost 0 bases, and 7 bases lay between the germline ends. CDR1 and CDR2 (germline): MDHEN, SYDVKM.